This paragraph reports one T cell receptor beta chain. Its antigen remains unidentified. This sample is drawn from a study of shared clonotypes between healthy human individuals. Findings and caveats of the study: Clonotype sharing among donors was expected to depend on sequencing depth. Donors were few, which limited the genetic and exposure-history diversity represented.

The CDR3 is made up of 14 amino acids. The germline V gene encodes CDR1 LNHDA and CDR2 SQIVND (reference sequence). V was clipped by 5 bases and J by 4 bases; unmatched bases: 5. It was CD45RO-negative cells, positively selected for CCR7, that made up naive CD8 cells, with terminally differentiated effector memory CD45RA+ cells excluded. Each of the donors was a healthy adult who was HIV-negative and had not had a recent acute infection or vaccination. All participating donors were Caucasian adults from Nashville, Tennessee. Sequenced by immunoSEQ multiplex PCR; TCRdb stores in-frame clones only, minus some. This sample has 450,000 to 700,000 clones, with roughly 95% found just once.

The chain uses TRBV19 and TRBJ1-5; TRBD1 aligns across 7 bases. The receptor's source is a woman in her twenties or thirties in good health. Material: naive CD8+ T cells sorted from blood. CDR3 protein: CASSYRGWNQPQHF. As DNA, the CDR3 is TGTGCCAGTAGTTACAGGGGATGGAATCAGCCCCAGCATTTT.